These T cell receptor beta chains were read from a single sample in a study of shared clonotypes between healthy human individuals. Produced via immunoSEQ multiplex PCR; TCRdb's table is partial and in-frame only. Found here are about 640,000 clones, roughly 78% of them singletons; the top ten hold less than 2%. The specimen was memory CD4+ T cells sorted from blood. The receptors were gathered from a woman between 25 and 40 years old in good health. Both conserved end residues are part of each CDR3. D genes are given only for firm matches. The size entry is marked missing in some rows and otherwise reads once, few, many or a size class.

j_call clone_size v_call cdr3_length d_call cdr3_nt cdr3_aa
TRBJ1-1 NA TRBV10-2 13 NA TGCGCCAGCAGTAGTATTACAAACACTGAAGCTTTCTTT CASSSITNTEAFF
TRBJ1-2 NA TRBV23-1 13 TRBD1 TGCGCCAGCAGGCCCACAGGGGGCGATGGCTACACCTTC CASRPTGGDGYTF
TRBJ1-5 NA TRBV7-9 16 NA TGTGCCAGCAGCTTAGGCGCTGTGGATGGCAATCAGCCCCAGCATTTT CASSLGAVDGNQPQHF
TRBJ2-3 many TRBV25-1 11 NA TGTGCCAGCAGAAACACAGATACGCAGTATTTT CASRNTDTQYF
TRBJ1-1 few TRBV14 13 NA TGTGCCAGCAGCCAAGTGGTAAACAGGGAAGCTTTCTTT CASSQVVNREAFF
TRBJ2-5 NA TRBV11-2 17 TRBD2 TGTGCCAGCAGCACGGGACTAGCGGGAGGTCCACAAGAGACCCAGTACTTC CASSTGLAGGPQETQYF
TRBJ2-1 NA TRBV6-6 14 NA TGTGCCAGCAGTTACCCGGGTGGCCACAATGAGCAGTTCTTC CASSYPGGHNEQFF
TRBJ2-1 NA TRBV11-2 15 TRBD1 TGTGCCAGCAGCTTAGGGACAGGAGGATACAATGAGCAGTTCTTC CASSLGTGGYNEQFF
TRBJ2-1 NA TRBV25-1 15 TRBD1 TGTGCCAGCAGCCCTCGGGGACAGCACGTCAATGAGCAGTTCTTC CASSPRGQHVNEQFF
TRBJ2-1 NA TRBV5-4 15 NA TGTGCCAGCGGAACCCGGGACTGGGCGGGAAATGAGCAGTTCTTC CASGTRDWAGNEQFF
TRBJ1-5 few TRBV5-1 13 NA TGCGCCAGCAGCTTAGGTAGCAATCAGCCCCAGCATTTT CASSLGSNQPQHF
TRBJ1-5 few TRBV29-1 13 NA TGCAGCGAACAGGGTACTAGCGTTCAGCCCCAGCATTTT CSEQGTSVQPQHF
TRBJ1-1 once TRBV5-1 14 NA TGCGCCAGCAGCTTACCGAACCTGAACACTGAAGCTTTCTTT CASSLPNLNTEAFF
TRBJ2-2 NA TRBV11-3 16 NA TGTGCCAGCAGCCTAGCGGACAGTAAGAACACCGGGGAGCTGTTTTTT CASSLADSKNTGELFF
TRBJ2-1 NA TRBV4-2 17 NA TGTGCCAGCAGCTCTACCGGGACACAAAACTCCTACAATGAGCAGTTCTTC CASSSTGTQNSYNEQFF
TRBJ2-1 few TRBV28 15 NA TGTGCCAGCAGTTTATGGACAATTAAAAGTGGTGAGCAGTTCTTC CASSLWTIKSGEQFF
TRBJ2-2 few TRBV5-1 16 TRBD2 TGCGCCAGCAGCTTGGATCTGGGAGGGAGCACCGGGGAGCTGTTTTTT CASSLDLGGSTGELFF
TRBJ2-7 NA TRBV7-2 13 NA TGTGCCAGCAGCTTAGTGGCGGCATACGAGCAGTACTTC CASSLVAAYEQYF
TRBJ2-6 few TRBV27 17 TRBD1 TGTGCCAGCAGTTTCTGGACAGGGGACTCTGGGGCCAACGTCCTGACTTTC CASSFWTGDSGANVLTF
TRBJ1-2 NA TRBV6-1 17 NA TGTGCCAGCAGTGAAGTCGAAGGGTGGGGGCCGAGCTATGGCTACACCTTC CASSEVEGWGPSYGYTF
TRBJ1-1 NA TRBV19 15 NA TGTGCCAGTAGTATAGATCGTTCTCGGGGCACTGAAGCTTTCTTT CASSIDRSRGTEAFF
TRBJ2-5 NA TRBV27 15 TRBD1 TGTGCCAGCAGTTTAGGGACAGGGGGCGAAGAGACCCAGTACTTC CASSLGTGGEETQYF
TRBJ2-5 once TRBV5-1 13 TRBD2 TGCGCCAGCAGCTTGGTAGGGGAGGGGACCCAGTACTTC CASSLVGEGTQYF
TRBJ2-7 NA TRBV7-2 16 NA TGTGCCAGCAGCTTAGTAGTCAGCCCGTTCTCCTACGAGCAGTACTTC CASSLVVSPFSYEQYF
TRBJ1-1 NA TRBV7-9 15 NA TGTGCCAGCAGCTTAGGGGGACACCAAAACACTGAAGCTTTCTTT CASSLGGHQNTEAFF
TRBJ1-1 once TRBV28 15 NA TGTGCCAGCAGACTACCCACAGGGACCTTCACTGAAGCTTTCTTT CASRLPTGTFTEAFF
TRBJ2-2 few TRBV5-4 16 TRBD2 TGTGCCAGCAGCGTACCTAGCGGGAGGGTCACCGGGGAGCTGTTTTTT CASSVPSGRVTGELFF
TRBJ2-1 NA TRBV7-7 14 NA TGTGCCAGCAGACTAGCAGAAATGAGTGGTGAGCAGTTCTTC CASRLAEMSGEQFF
TRBJ2-7 many TRBV6-5 14 TRBD2 TGTGCCAGCAGTTACGGGACTAGCAGCTACGAGCAGTACTTC CASSYGTSSYEQYF
TRBJ2-1 NA TRBV28 16 TRBD2 TGTGCCAGCACCCCTGAGGGCGGGGGATCCTACAATGAGCAGTTCTTC CASTPEGGGSYNEQFF
TRBJ1-4 many TRBV6-1 16 TRBD1 TGTGCCAGCAGTGAAGCTATAGGGGGCGGGGCCGGAAAACTGTTTTTT CASSEAIGGGAGKLFF
TRBJ2-7 few TRBV6-1 14 NA TGTGCCAGCAGTGTCGGGACGCCAGACTACGAGCAGTACTTC CASSVGTPDYEQYF
TRBJ2-1 NA TRBV19 15 TRBD2 TGTGCCAGTACCAAACAGGGGACTAGCGGCCTTGGGCAGTTCTTC CASTKQGTSGLGQFF
TRBJ2-7 once TRBV29-1 12 NA TGCAGCGCTGCGGGGGCGGGTTACGAGCAGTACTTC CSAAGAGYEQYF
TRBJ2-5 NA TRBV6-5 13 TRBD2 TGTGCCAGCAGTTTTGGCGGGGGGGAGACCCAGTACTTC CASSFGGGETQYF
TRBJ2-5 NA TRBV4-2 16 TRBD2 TGTGCCAGCAGCAAAGACGGGACTAGCGTGGGAGAGACCCAGTACTTC CASSKDGTSVGETQYF
TRBJ2-7 few TRBV6-1 15 NA TGTGCCAGCAGTGACAGTGGGACCAACTCCTACGAGCAGTACTTC CASSDSGTNSYEQYF
TRBJ2-2 NA TRBV5-1 18 TRBD2 TGCGCCAGCAGCCCGGAACCCGGACTAGCGAGAAACACCGGGGAGCTGTTTTTT CASSPEPGLARNTGELFF
TRBJ1-5 NA TRBV10-2 13 NA TGCGCCAGCAGTGGGAAGAGAGATCAGCCCCAGCATTTT CASSGKRDQPQHF
TRBJ1-2 NA TRBV5-4 15 NA TGTGCCAGCAGCTTCGGGGGTTTCGGACTTCAGAGCTACACCTTC CASSFGGFGLQSYTF
TRBJ1-5 NA TRBV29-1 13 NA TGCAGCGTACGTGACAATCACAATCAGCCCCAGCATTTT CSVRDNHNQPQHF
TRBJ2-1 NA TRBV4-1 18 NA TGCGCCAGCAGCCAAGGTGGGGGCTTCCGTCGCTCCTACAATGAGCAGTTCTTC CASSQGGGFRRSYNEQFF
TRBJ2-5 NA TRBV7-8 12 NA TGTGCCAGCAGCCCCCGTGAGGAGACCCAGTACTTC CASSPREETQYF
TRBJ2-3 NA TRBV5-4 13 NA TGTGCCAGCAGCTTTCGGCCTACAGATACGCAGTATTTT CASSFRPTDTQYF
TRBJ2-1 NA TRBV7-2 15 TRBD2 TGTGCCAGCAGCTCCCCGGGACTAGCGGGAGACGAGCAGTTCTTC CASSSPGLAGDEQFF
TRBJ1-2 NA TRBV2 15 TRBD1 TGTGCCAGCAGACGCCCCGGACAGGGAATCTATGGCTACACCTTC CASRRPGQGIYGYTF
TRBJ2-3 NA TRBV14 16 TRBD2 TGTGCCAGCAGCCGACCGGGACTAGCGGACACAGATACGCAGTATTTT CASSRPGLADTDTQYF
TRBJ2-3 NA TRBV5-1 17 NA TGCGCCAGCAGCTTCACCGGGAGTCATGGGGGCACAGATACGCAGTATTTT CASSFTGSHGGTDTQYF
TRBJ2-3 NA TRBV4-1 14 NA TGCGCCAGCAGCCAAGATCACAGCACAGATACGCAGTATTTT CASSQDHSTDTQYF
TRBJ1-1 NA TRBV5-4 11 NA TGTGCCAGCAGCACGAACACTGAAGCTTTCTTT CASSTNTEAFF
TRBJ2-1 NA TRBV7-2 18 TRBD2 TGTGCCAGCAGCATACGTAGCGGGAGGGCCCCCTCCTACAATGAGCAGTTCTTC CASSIRSGRAPSYNEQFF
TRBJ1-5 NA TRBV28 14 TRBD1 TGTGCCAGCAGTGCCCAACAGGGGGTTCGGCCCCAGCATTTT CASSAQQGVRPQHF
TRBJ2-1 NA TRBV6-5 15 TRBD2 TGTGCCAGCACCACGCAGCGGGAGATTGGAAATGAGCAGTTCTTC CASTTQREIGNEQFF
TRBJ1-5 few TRBV2 17 NA TGTGCCAGCAGTGAAGCTAATTTCCAGGGATCGAATCAGCCCCAGCATTTT CASSEANFQGSNQPQHF
TRBJ1-4 few TRBV4-1 18 NA TGCGCCAGCAGCCAAGATCGAGGCTTCGGTGGGGGTGGGGAAAAACTGTTTTTT CASSQDRGFGGGGEKLFF
TRBJ1-2 NA TRBV18 16 NA TGTGCCAGCTCACCAAAAACCGTTCCAGGTTCCTATGGCTACACCTTC CASSPKTVPGSYGYTF
TRBJ1-4 NA TRBV7-9 15 NA TGTGCCAGCAGCTTAGCTAAGGGTATTAATGAAAAACTGTTTTTT CASSLAKGINEKLFF
TRBJ2-5 NA TRBV6-5 16 TRBD2 TGTGCCAGCAGTTACAGCGGCGGGAGTGCTGAGGAGACCCAGTACTTC CASSYSGGSAEETQYF
TRBJ1-4 NA TRBV27 15 NA TGTGCCAGCAGACCACTGGACAGAGCAAATGAAAAACTGTTTTTT CASRPLDRANEKLFF